These 18 T cell receptor beta chains share one sample of origin, sequenced in a study of T cell responses to AZD1222 COVID-19 vaccine (dated by TCRdb to the early 2020s). Sample time point, as interpreted from the label and publication: about 28 days (+/-7) after the second vaccine dose. Reading the label with the study, this specimen's treatment or condition is: meningococcal conjugate vaccine given as trial control. Library preparation employed the immunoSEQ multiplex PCR assay. In TCRdb, the immuneACCESS table is reduced to in-frame sequences with V and J assigned. These tables do not hold every clone; where another copy was compared, an unresolved V gene accounts for under half, and the others remain unexplained. This sample gives some 80,000 clones in total; around 89% of them show up just once. The top ten hold more than 8% of the sample. The sequenced sample was peripheral blood, obtained 28 days after the second dose of the MenACWY control vaccine. The receptors stem from an adult who received the MenACWY meningococcal vaccine as a control.

V gene TRBV5-1 combines with J gene TRBJ1-1; possible D gene TRBD1, 5 bases. The CDR3 length is 13 residues. The germline V gene encodes CDR1 SGHRS and CDR2 YFSETQ. The V and J ends lost 5 bases and 3 bases respectively, with 11 bases between them. CDR3 coding DNA: TGCGCCAGCAGTTCGGGGCGGGACACTGAAGCTTTCTTT. This codes for CASSSGRDTEAFF.

The CDR3 region has the DNA TGTGCCACCAGCAGTCCGTTGGGGGGCAATCAGCCCCAGCATTTT. This codes for CATSSPLGGNQPQHF. The V and J genes are TRBV15 and TRBJ1-5; D possibly corresponds to TRBD1 (5 bases). The germline CDR1 and CDR2 sequences are LNHNV and YYDKDF (reference sequence). The CDR3 runs to 15 residues. The ends were cut back, 3 bases at V and 2 bases at J, with 11 bases in the middle.

The DNA of the CDR3 is TGTGCCAGCAGCTCCCGGGCAACCTACGAGCAGTACTTC. This sequence encodes CASSSRATYEQYF. The chain employs TRBV7-2 and TRBJ2-7; D is uncertain. Germline V gene data show CDR1 as SGHTA and CDR2 as FQGNSA. The CDR3 contains 13 residues. V lost 4 bases, J lost 2 bases, and 9 bases lay in between.

Remarks on this clone: This likely comes from a read error, as the CDR3 has no conserved phenylalanine or tryptophan at its end. No DNA is shown, since the ends of the CDR3 on it are uncertain; the CDR3 is the one TCRdb lists. V is TRBV11-3 and J is TRBJ2-7; the table's D call TRBD1 went unverified against the DNA. The CDR3 has 9 amino acids, counting both end residues. Germline loops: CDR1 SGHNT, CDR2 YENEEA. This CDR3 reads CASSPYRDR.

This rearrangement joins TRBV2 to TRBJ2-3; TRBD2 might be the D (5 bases). The CDR3 extends over 14 amino acids. V shed 7 bases and J shed 0 bases, with 11 bases lying between them. Germline CDR1 SNHLY, CDR2 FYNNEI. This CDR3 reads CASTARTSTDTQYF. Here the CDR3 DNA reads TGTGCCAGCACCGCAAGGACTAGCACAGATACGCAGTATTTT.

The chain joins TRBV2 to TRBJ1-1; D might be TRBD1 (5 bases). The CDR3 length is 13 residues. V was clipped by 7 bases and J by 0 bases, with 9 bases between them. Germline CDR1 SNHLY, CDR2 FYNNEI. In DNA form, the CDR3 reads TGTGCCAGCATCAGGGATTTGAACACTGAAGCTTTCTTT. It translates to CASIRDLNTEAFF.

This chain uses TRBV6-5 with TRBJ1-1, with 9 nucleotides matching TRBD1. The CDR3 totals 13 residues. V was pared by 4 bases and J by 7 bases, with 4 bases of the junction left unmatched. Germline V gene sequence: CDR1 MNHEY, CDR2 SVGAGI. In nucleotides, the CDR3 is TGTGCCAGCAGTTGGGGACAGGGTATTGAAGCTTTCTTT. It is translated as CASSWGQGIEAFF.

This chain joins TRBV19 and TRBJ1-6; maybe TRBD1 (5 bases). V was clipped by 2 bases and J by 0 bases, with 8 bases between them. Per the germline V gene, CDR1 is LNHDA and CDR2 is SQIVND (reference sequence). CDR3 length equals 16 residues. CDR3 nucleotides: TGTGCCAGTAGTATAACAGGCTTCTCCTATAATTCACCCCTCCACTTT. Encoded protein: CASSITGFSYNSPLHF.

This chain connects TRBV19 to TRBJ1-5; D uncertain. Between the trimmed V and J ends, which lost 10 bases and 5 bases, there was a span of 6 bases. In germline, CDR1 is LNHDA, CDR2 SQIVND (reference sequence). This CDR3 is built from 10 residues. As DNA, the CDR3 is TGTGCCAACCTATATCAGCCCCAGCATTTT. Its protein is CANLYQPQHF.

V usage is TRBV7-6 and J usage is TRBJ1-2; D possibly corresponds to TRBD1 (5 bases). In germline, CDR1 is SGHVS, CDR2 FNYEAQ. V dropped 4 bases and J dropped 6 bases, with 18 bases sitting between them. The CDR3 is 15 amino acids. In DNA form, the CDR3 reads TGTGCCAGCAGCTCGGGGCCGGGGGGTACTAATGGCTACACCTTC. Protein product: CASSSGPGGTNGYTF.

The chain carries TRBV4-3 and TRBJ2-3; TRBD1 or TRBD2 may be the D gene (5 bases each). This CDR3 comprises 16 residues. Trimming cost V 1 base and J 3 bases, with 14 bases left between them. Germline loops: CDR1 LGHNA, CDR2 YSLEER. In DNA, the CDR3 is TGCGCCAGCAGCCAAGTTGAAACAGGACTGACAGATACGCAGTATTTT. It translates to CASSQVETGLTDTQYF.

This clone was observed a few times. This chain links TRBV2 with TRBJ1-3; TRBD1 matches at 8 bases. The CDR3 length is 13 residues. CDR1 and CDR2 (germline): SNHLY, FYNNEI. V was clipped by 10 bases and J by 4 bases; unmatched bases: 6. The CDR3 region is CATTGAGGNTIYF. As DNA, the CDR3 is TGTGCCACGACAGGGGCTGGCGGAAACACCATATATTTT.

V and J are TRBV28 and TRBJ2-4; TRBD2 agrees at 11 bases. J lost 8 bases, V lost 2 bases, and 8 bases had no gene match. The CDR3 spans 16 residues. Germline assignment: CDR1 MDHEN and CDR2 SYDVKM. The CDR3 DNA sequence: TGTGCCAGCAGTTTAGCGGAGACTAGCGGGGTGGACATTCAGTACTTC. Translated: CASSLAETSGVDIQYF.

The chain is built from TRBV11-2 and TRBJ1-6; possible D gene TRBD1, 6 bases. Trimming cost V 5 bases and J 7 bases, with 15 bases left between them. This CDR3 contains 15 residues. The V gene's germline CDR1 is SGHAT and CDR2 FQNNGV. The CDR3 is CASSPQTGWNSPLHF. In nucleotides, the CDR3 is TGTGCCAGCAGCCCCCAAACAGGGTGGAATTCACCCCTCCACTTT.

This clone was counted between two and nine times. The CDR3 sequence is CASSLSGGTDTQYF. The CDR3 nucleotides are TGTGCCAGCAGCCTGAGCGGGGGCACAGATACGCAGTATTTT. The J gene is TRBJ2-3, the V gene TRBV5-4; 7 nucleotides line up with TRBD2. V lost 4 bases, J lost 1 base, and 3 bases stayed unmatched. This CDR3 comprises 14 residues. Germline CDR1 SGHNT, CDR2 YYREEE (reference sequence).

The V and J genes are TRBV9 and TRBJ1-2; D remains ambiguous. The germline gives CDR1 SGDLS, CDR2 YYNGEE. The CDR3 is 13 amino acids. The V end lost 0 bases, the J end lost 3 bases, and 6 bases lay between the germline ends. CDR3 coding DNA: TGTGCCAGCAGCGTAGGAACGGACTATGGCTACACCTTC. It translates to CASSVGTDYGYTF.

The J gene is TRBJ2-7, the V gene TRBV6-2 or TRBV6-3, with 9 bases matching TRBD2. This CDR3 spans 16 amino acids. V trimming: 2 bases; J trimming: 2 bases; junction bases outside the gene matches: 7. CDR1 and CDR2 (germline): MNHEY, SVGEGT. CDR3 in DNA: TGTGCCAGCAGTTACGGGGCTAGCGGGGCGGCCTACGAGCAGTACTTC. It codes for CASSYGASGAAYEQYF.

V is TRBV3-1 (or the pseudogene TRBV3-2) and J is TRBJ2-1; D remains ambiguous. The V end lost 1 base, the J end lost 9 bases, and 7 bases lay between the germline ends. Germline V gene sequence: CDR1 LGHDT, CDR2 YNNKEL (reference sequence). The CDR3 loop spans 12 amino acids. The CDR3 loop is CASSQGVIEQFF. The CDR3 nucleotides read TGTGCCAGCAGCCAAGGCGTGATTGAGCAGTTCTTC.